The clone carrying this TCR beta chain was seen at least ten times. This CDR3 region has 16 residues. The V end was cut by 2 bases, the J end by 1 base, with 13 bases between. CDR1 and CDR2 from the germline V gene are SGHTA and FQGNSA. This sample was taken from a study of read filtering for tumor transcriptome and immune sequencing. Molecular barcoded adaptors covering alpha/delta and beta/gamma chains were used on roughly 400 ng RNA. TCRdb used MiXCR to reprocess the reads, holding one entry per CDR3 protein. Here the sample spans fewer than 100,000 distinct CDR3 sequences, approximately 13% being singletons.

This receptor was obtained from a donor aged 40 or over with multiple myeloma. What was sequenced was a population of CD138-negative cells sorted from bone marrow. The chain has TRBV7-2 and TRBJ2-3, with a tentative D call TRBD1 (6 bases). The chain's CDR3 is CASSLTGTHGTDTQYF. The CDR3, as DNA: TGTGCCAGCAGCTTAACAGGGACACATGGCACAGATACGCAGTATTTT.